This is a list of T cell receptor beta chains from one sample in a study of T-cell memory formation after mild COVID-19. TCRdb re-analysed the 5' RACE reads in MiXCR, keeping a single row per CDR3 protein. Altogether around 250,000 distinct CDR3 sequences are present, roughly 10% being singletons, with the ten largest covering 20% to 25%. The sample consisted of PBMCs or a T cell subset sorted from them (not recorded which). The receptors were sampled from a man between 18 and 29 years old who had mild COVID-19 (a few samples of this study predate the infection). Cell type and time point are not known. Each CDR3 is given with its conserved first and last residue. D genes are given only for firm matches. The listing skips clone size in some rows; elsewhere it reads once, few, many or a size class.

v_gene	abundance	d_gene	len	j_gene	CDR3nt	CDR3aa
TRBV19	NA	TRBD2	15	TRBJ2-5	TGTGCCAGTAGTCCCGCGACTAGCGGGCGAGAGACCCAGTACTTC	CASSPATSGRETQYF
TRBV4-3	few	NA	14	TRBJ1-3	TGCGCCAGCAGCCAAGATAGGACTGGAAACACCATATATTTT	CASSQDRTGNTIYF
TRBV4-3	few	TRBD1	14	TRBJ2-2	TGCGCCAGCAGCCTGACAGGGGGCTCCGGGGAGCTGTTTTTT	CASSLTGGSGELFF
TRBV6-1	few	NA	11	TRBJ2-5	TGTGCCAGCAGTGAATCCTTGAGGGGGTACTTC	CASSESLRGYF
TRBV6-5	few	NA	13	TRBJ1-1	TGTGCCAGCAGTTACTCGTTGACAGTTAAAGCTTTCTTT	CASSYSLTVKAFF
TRBV7-8	few	TRBD2	16	TRBJ2-3	TGTGCCAGCAGCACCACTAGCGGGGGGGGCACAGATACGCAGTATTTT	CASSTTSGGGTDTQYF
TRBV6-2/TRBV6-3	NA	NA	12	TRBJ1-2	TGTGCCAGCAGTCCACCAGGTTGGGGCTACACCTTC	CASSPPGWGYTF
TRBV5-5	few	NA	13	TRBJ2-2	TGTGCCAGCAGCCGACTAGATCCCGGGGAGCTGTTTTTT	CASSRLDPGELFF
TRBV5-1	NA	TRBD1	17	TRBJ2-5	TGCGCCAGCAGCTTGGAGGGACAGACACCGTTCCAAGAGACCCAGTACTTC	CASSLEGQTPFQETQYF
TRBV10-3	few	TRBD1	15	TRBJ1-6	TGTGCCATCAGAGGGACAGGGGGCCATAATTCACCCCTCCACTTT	CAIRGTGGHNSPLHF
TRBV7-3	NA	NA	16	TRBJ1-1	TGTGCCAGCAGCCCGGCGGGGGCTCCAGCCGGCACTGAAGCTTTCTTT	CASSPAGAPAGTEAFF
TRBV6-2/TRBV6-3	NA	NA	15	TRBJ2-1	TGTGCCAGCAGTTACTCCCTAAGCTCCTACAATGAGCAGTTCTTC	CASSYSLSSYNEQFF
TRBV5-1	NA	NA	16	TRBJ1-2	TGCGCCAGCAGCTTGAAGGAATTCCTGGACCCTGGGGGCTACACCTTC	CASSLKEFLDPGGYTF
TRBV12-3/TRBV12-4	NA	NA	13	TRBJ2-5	TGTGCCAGCAATACACGGGGGTATGAGACCCAGTACTTC	CASNTRGYETQYF
TRBV19	NA	NA	13	TRBJ1-5	TGTGCCAGTAGCTGGACGGACCTCTCACCCCAGCATTTT	CASSWTDLSPQHF
TRBV12-3/TRBV12-4	few	TRBD1	16	TRBJ2-2	TGTGCCAGCAGTTTAGCGCTTGGACAGGGGGCCGGGGAGCTGTTTTTT	CASSLALGQGAGELFF
TRBV24-1	many	NA	16	TRBJ1-5	TGTGCCACCAGTGAGTTGGACACCATAATCAATCAGCCCCAGCATTTT	CATSELDTIINQPQHF
TRBV14	NA	NA	13	TRBJ1-5	TGTGCCAGCAGCCAAGGAGGGAATCAGCCCCAGCATTTT	CASSQGGNQPQHF
TRBV12-3/TRBV12-4	few	NA	14	TRBJ2-7	TGTGCCAGCAAACCTATCATCATCTCCTACGAGCAGTACTTC	CASKPIIISYEQYF
TRBV20-1	many	NA	11	TRBJ1-1	TGCAGTGCTGGCAGGGAGGTTGAAGCTTTCTTT	CSAGREVEAFF
TRBV30	NA	NA	14	TRBJ2-3	TGTGCCTGGAGTATGGTAGCGGCCGGGGCTACGCAGTATTTT	CAWSMVAAGATQYF
TRBV20-1	many	NA	12	TRBJ2-7	TGCAGTGCTAGGGACCACTCCTACGAGCAGTACTTC	CSARDHSYEQYF
TRBV6-6	NA	NA	12	TRBJ1-6	TGTGCCAGCAGTTACGAGGGAGGGCCCCTCCACTTT	CASSYEGGPLHF
TRBV19	NA	NA	15	TRBJ1-1	TGTGCCAGTAGTATTACTGGGACAATCGACCCTGAAGCTTTCTTT	CASSITGTIDPEAFF
TRBV10-3	few	TRBD2	14	TRBJ2-2	TGTGCCATCAGGACTAGCGGAACCACCGGGGAGCTGTTTTTT	CAIRTSGTTGELFF
TRBV11-1	few	NA	13	TRBJ2-4	TGTGCCAGCAGCCCGTGGGAGAAAAACATTCAGTACTTC	CASSPWEKNIQYF
TRBV27	many	NA	14	TRBJ2-1	TGTGCCAGCAGTTTATTTGGTTCCTACAATGAGCAGTTCTTC	CASSLFGSYNEQFF
TRBV6-2/TRBV6-3	NA	TRBD1	16	TRBJ2-2	TGTGCCAGCAGTTTGAGACAGGGGAGCGCCACCGGGGAGCTGTTTTTT	CASSLRQGSATGELFF
TRBV4-3	few	TRBD1	18	TRBJ2-6	TGCGCCAGCAGTCGGAAGCAGACAGGGGGCTTCGGGGCCAACGTCCTGACTTTC	CASSRKQTGGFGANVLTF
TRBV11-1	few	TRBD2	13	TRBJ2-3	TGTGCCAGCTCTAGCGGGGGGGCAGATACGCAGTATTTT	CASSSGGADTQYF
TRBV14	few	NA	12	TRBJ2-3	TGTGCCAGCAGCCTGTCGGGACAAACGCAGTATTTT	CASSLSGQTQYF
TRBV27	few	NA	15	TRBJ1-1	TGTGCCAGCAGTTTACTTCCGAGATTGAACACTGAAGCTTTCTTT	CASSLLPRLNTEAFF
TRBV29-1	few	TRBD1	15	TRBJ2-2	TGCAGCGTAGATCACAGGGGGCGCGACACCGGGGAGCTGTTTTTT	CSVDHRGRDTGELFF
TRBV9	few	NA	13	TRBJ1-5	TGTGCCAGCAGCGTAGGCGTAAATCAGCCCCAGCATTTT	CASSVGVNQPQHF
TRBV19	NA	NA	14	TRBJ1-1	TGTGCCAGTAGCCCCAGGGCGATGAACACTGAAGCTTTCTTT	CASSPRAMNTEAFF
TRBV4-1	many	NA	15	TRBJ2-3	TGCGCCAGCAGCCAAGAATCGCCGGGAAGGGATACGCAGTATTTT	CASSQESPGRDTQYF
TRBV7-6	few	NA	18	TRBJ2-1	TGTGCCAGCAGCTTAACGACAGGCAGGACTATCCCCTACAATGAGCAGTTCTTC	CASSLTTGRTIPYNEQFF
TRBV4-1	NA	TRBD1	15	TRBJ1-2	TGCGCCAGCACCCCGGGGTGGACAGGGCCCTATGGCTACACCTTC	CASTPGWTGPYGYTF
TRBV24-1	many	NA	12	TRBJ2-1	TGTGCCACCGGAGGAACGCCGAATGAGCAGTTCTTC	CATGGTPNEQFF